A single sample gave rise to the 12 T cell receptor beta chains below, sequenced in a study of CD8+ T cells in alopecia areata. RNA extraction and reverse transcription yielded cDNA as sequencing template. Profiled with immunoSEQ multiplex PCR; TCRdb holds only in-frame clones, not every one. The sample contains fewer than 350,000 clones, 58% of which appear only once. Treatment reported: oral pan-JAK inhibitor, 5-10 mg twice daily. The material sequenced was CD4+ T cells sorted from blood, taken at week 24, from a patient treated with tofacitinib. The receptors come from a human donor with alopecia areata.

This clone was detected only a few times. The rearrangement joins TRBV7-2 to TRBJ2-2; no definite D call. With 5 bases removed from V and 6 bases from J, the gap between germline ends came to 10 bases. This CDR3 contains 13 residues. Germline assignment: CDR1 SGHTA and CDR2 FQGNSA. In nucleotides, the CDR3 is TGTGCCAGCAGCCCTACCTACTCCGGGGAGCTGTTTTTT. Translated: CASSPTYSGELFF.

The chain has TRBV2 and TRBJ2-1, with TRBD2 identical over 8 bases. The CDR3 length is 12 residues. Germline CDR1 is SNHLY and CDR2 is FYNNEI. The ends lost 8 bases at V and 6 bases at J; junction bases unmatched: 3. This CDR3 reads CASLAGPNEQFF. The CDR3 region has the DNA TGTGCCAGCTTAGCGGGGCCCAATGAGCAGTTCTTC.

V usage is TRBV6-5 and J usage is TRBJ1-1, with no clear D. This CDR3 spans 16 amino acids. From germline, CDR1 is MNHEY and CDR2 SVGAGI. The germline V and J ends were trimmed by 0 bases and 4 bases, with 15 bases remaining between them. The DNA for the CDR3 is TGTGCCAGCAGTTACTCGAAAGGAGGTACGATCACTGAAGCTTTCTTT. It specifies CASSYSKGGTITEAFF.

This clone was detected only a few times. The gene calls are TRBV27 and TRBJ1-2; 10 bases are a match to TRBD1. The V and J ends lost 6 bases and 8 bases, in that order; junction bases with no gene match: 15. Germline CDR1 MNHEY, CDR2 SMNVEV (reference sequence). This CDR3 is 16 amino acids long. This chain's CDR3 is CASRPGTGEPLGGYTF. CDR3 in DNA: TGTGCCAGCAGGCCCGGGACAGGGGAACCTCTCGGGGGCTACACCTTC.

The chain carries TRBV15 and TRBJ2-6; D might be TRBD2 (5 bases). CDR1 and CDR2 from the germline V gene are LNHNV and YYDKDF (reference sequence). The CDR3 has 16 residues. V was cut by 1 base and J by 0 bases, with 7 bases left in between. The CDR3 reads CATSRGGVSGANVLTF. The CDR3 DNA sequence: TGTGCCACCAGCAGAGGGGGAGTCTCTGGGGCCAACGTCCTGACTTTC. The full variable domain, with the rest looked up from reference TRBV15 and TRBJ2-6, is DAMVIQNPRYQVTQFGKPVTLSCSQTLNHNVMYWYQQKSSQAPKLLFHYYDKDFNNEADTPDNFQSRRPNTSFCFLDIRSPGLGDTAMYLCATSRGGVSGANVLTFGAGSRLTVL.

The chain carries TRBV18 and TRBJ1-6; D gene uncertain. CDR1 and CDR2 (germline): KGHSH, LQKENI. Trimming took off 2 bases at V and 10 bases at J, with 15 bases between the two ends. The CDR3 has 15 residues. The CDR3 reads CASSPSEWEGSPLHF. The CDR3 DNA sequence: TGTGCCAGCTCACCATCCGAGTGGGAGGGCTCACCCCTCCACTTT. The full variable domain, with the rest looked up from reference TRBV18 and TRBJ1-6, is NAGVMQNPRHLVRRRGQEARLRCSPMKGHSHVYWYRQLPEEGLKFMVYLQKENIIDESGMPKERFSAEFPKEGPSILRIQQVVRGDSAAYFCASSPSEWEGSPLHFGNGTRLTVT.

This clone appeared a few times. The rearrangement uses TRBV5-1 and TRBJ2-1; weak D call: TRBD2 (6 bases). Trimming cost V 1 base and J 7 bases, with 21 bases left between them. Germline V gene sequence: CDR1 SGHRS, CDR2 YFSETQ. The CDR3 length is 17 residues. This CDR3 reads CASSLSGVGNSANEQFF. DNA of the CDR3: TGCGCCAGCAGCTTGTCGGGGGTCGGGAACTCGGCTAATGAGCAGTTCTTC.

The J gene is TRBJ2-5, the V gene TRBV4-1, with D uncertain. V lost 1 base, J lost 0 bases, and 9 bases lay in between. Germline loops: CDR1 MGHRA, CDR2 YSYEKL. The CDR3 covers 15 residues. CDR3 in amino acids: CASSQGNGNQETQYF. DNA for the CDR3: TGCGCCAGCAGCCAAGGGAACGGTAACCAAGAGACCCAGTACTTC.

The rearrangement uses TRBV7-9 and TRBJ1-1; 12 bases match TRBD1. Per germline, CDR1 SEHNR and CDR2 FQNEAQ (reference sequence). This CDR3 region has 18 residues. J lost 1 base, V lost 2 bases, and 8 bases had no gene match. CDR3 sequence (DNA): TGTGCCAGCAGCTTAATTGGGACAGGGGGCAACGAGAACACTGAAGCTTTCTTT. This gives the protein CASSLIGTGGNENTEAFF.

The chain has TRBV29-1 and TRBJ1-5; no definite D call. Germline lookup yields CDR1 SQVTM and CDR2 ANQGSEA. The CDR3 totals 13 residues. Trimming removed 0 bases at V and 1 base at J, with 4 bases between. The CDR3 is CSVEEGSNQPQHF. Here the CDR3 DNA reads TGCAGCGTTGAAGAGGGGAGCAATCAGCCCCAGCATTTT.

This clone has more than one count but fewer than ten. This sequence joins TRBV4-1 and TRBJ1-6; TRBD1 might be the D (5 bases). Deletions cut 6 bases from V and 6 bases from J, with 12 bases between. CDR1 MGHRA and CDR2 YSYEKL come from the germline V gene. The CDR3 runs to 14 residues. CDR3 sequence (DNA): TGCGCCAGCAGTCTTGACAGAAGTAATTCACCCCTCCACTTT. Its translation is CASSLDRSNSPLHF.

In this sample, this clone turned up a few times. V is TRBV10-3 and J is TRBJ1-2; no firm D call. This CDR3 region has 16 residues. Deletions cut 6 bases from V and 2 bases from J, with 19 bases between. CDR1 and CDR2 from the germline V gene are ENHRY and SYGVKD. Here the CDR3 reads CAIRATTGDPNYGYTF. The CDR3 nucleotides are TGTGCCATCAGAGCTACCACTGGGGATCCGAACTATGGCTACACCTTC.